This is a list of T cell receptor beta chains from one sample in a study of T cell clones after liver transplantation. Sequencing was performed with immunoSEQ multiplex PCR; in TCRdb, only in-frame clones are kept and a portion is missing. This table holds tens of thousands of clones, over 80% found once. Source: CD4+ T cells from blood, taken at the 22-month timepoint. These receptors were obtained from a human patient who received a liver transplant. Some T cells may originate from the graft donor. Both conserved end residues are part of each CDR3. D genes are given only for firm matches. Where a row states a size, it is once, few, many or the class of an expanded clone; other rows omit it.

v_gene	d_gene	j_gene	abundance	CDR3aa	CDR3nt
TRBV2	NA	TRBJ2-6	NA	CASRVISGANVLTF	TGTGCCAGCAGGGTCATCTCTGGGGCCAACGTCCTGACTTTC
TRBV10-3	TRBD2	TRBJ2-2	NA	CATRGRKDDTGELFF	TGTGCCACCCGCGGGAGAAAGGACGACACCGGGGAGCTGTTTTTT
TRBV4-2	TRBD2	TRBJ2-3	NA	CASSQDERDSTQYF	TGTGCCAGCAGCCAAGACGAGCGGGACTCCACGCAGTATTTT
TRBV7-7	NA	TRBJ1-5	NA	CASSLEVVFNQPQHF	TGTGCTAGCAGCTTAGAGGTTGTGTTCAATCAGCCCCAGCATTTT
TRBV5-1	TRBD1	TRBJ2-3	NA	CASSSDPSRTGGSTDTQYF	TGCGCCAGCAGCTCAGACCCCTCCCGGACAGGGGGTAGTACAGATACGCAGTATTTT
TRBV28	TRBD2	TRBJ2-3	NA	CASRSPGLATTDTQYF	TGTGCCAGCAGAAGCCCGGGACTAGCGACCACAGATACGCAGTATTTT
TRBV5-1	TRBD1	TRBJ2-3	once	CASSSAKRTGGTDTQYF	TGCGCCAGCAGCTCAGCGAAGAGGACAGGGGGCACAGATACGCAGTATTTT
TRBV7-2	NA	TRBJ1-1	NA	CASSLGIDAEAFF	TGTGCCAGCAGCTTGGGGATTGACGCTGAAGCTTTCTTT
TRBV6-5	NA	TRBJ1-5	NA	CASSQDPRAQPQHF	TGTGCCAGCAGTCAAGACCCGAGGGCTCAGCCCCAGCATTTT
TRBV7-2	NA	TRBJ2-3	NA	CASSLQFLDTQYF	TGTGCCAGCAGCTTACAATTTCTGGATACGCAGTATTTT
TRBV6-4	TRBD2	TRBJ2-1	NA	CASSEFGRPGNEQFF	TGTGCCAGCAGTGAATTCGGGAGGCCAGGCAATGAGCAGTTCTTC
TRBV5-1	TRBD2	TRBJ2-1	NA	CASSGAGGRRHEQFF	TGCGCCAGCAGCGGGGCCGGCGGGAGGAGACATGAGCAGTTCTTC
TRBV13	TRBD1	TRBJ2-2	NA	CASSLQGQGNTGELFF	TGTGCCAGCAGCTTACAAGGACAGGGTAACACCGGGGAGCTGTTTTTT
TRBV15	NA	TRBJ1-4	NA	CATSRRGAATNEKLFF	TGTGCCACCAGCAGGAGGGGGGCAGCAACTAATGAAAAACTGTTTTTT
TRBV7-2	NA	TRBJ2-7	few	CASSPYRGEDEQYF	TGTGCCAGCAGCCCCTATAGGGGCGAAGACGAGCAGTACTTC
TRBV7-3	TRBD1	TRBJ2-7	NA	CASSSTRQGNEEQYF	TGTGCCAGCAGCTCCACGCGACAGGGGAACGAGGAGCAGTACTTC
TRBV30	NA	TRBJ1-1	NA	CACYFYYTEAFF	TGTGCCTGTTATTTTTATTACACTGAAGCTTTCTTT
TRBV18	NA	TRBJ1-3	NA	CASSPRQAKSGNTIYF	TGTGCCAGCTCACCACGACAGGCCAAATCCGGAAACACCATATATTTT
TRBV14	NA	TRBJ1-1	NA	CASSRQENTEAFF	TGTGCCAGCAGCCGACAGGAAAACACTGAAGCTTTCTTT
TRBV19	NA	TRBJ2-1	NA	CASSTIANYNEQFF	TGTGCCAGTAGTACCATAGCGAATTACAATGAGCAGTTCTTC
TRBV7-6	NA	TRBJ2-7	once	CASSQDGTDSYEQYF	TGTGCCAGCAGCCAGGACGGTACGGACTCCTACGAGCAGTACTTC
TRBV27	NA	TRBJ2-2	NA	CASRGRGAGGELFF	TGTGCCAGCAGGGGACGGGGGGCGGGCGGGGAGCTGTTTTTT
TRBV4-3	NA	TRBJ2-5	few	CASSQDDRETQYF	TGCGCCAGCAGCCAAGATGATCGAGAGACCCAGTACTTC
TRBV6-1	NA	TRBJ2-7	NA	CASTPGGQYEQYF	TGTGCCAGCACCCCGGGGGGACAATACGAGCAGTACTTC
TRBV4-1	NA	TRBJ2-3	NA	CASSSPRLRTQYF	TGCGCCAGCAGTTCCCCTAGGCTTCGTACGCAGTATTTT
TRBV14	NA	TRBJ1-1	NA	CASSQVQLGAFF	TGTGCCAGCAGCCAAGTTCAACTCGGAGCTTTCTTT
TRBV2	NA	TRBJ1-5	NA	CATTQRPLEYSNQPQHF	TGTGCCACCACCCAACGTCCACTAGAATATAGCAATCAGCCCCAGCATTTT
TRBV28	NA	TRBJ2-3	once	CASSLGNVPGISTDTQYF	TGTGCCAGCAGTTTAGGGAATGTGCCGGGGATAAGCACAGATACGCAGTATTTT
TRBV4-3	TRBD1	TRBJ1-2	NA	CASSPGDREDYGYTF	TGCGCCAGCAGCCCCGGGGACAGGGAAGACTATGGCTACACCTTC
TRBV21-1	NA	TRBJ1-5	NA	CASSMTEDQPQHF	TGTGCCAGCAGCATGACAGAGGATCAGCCCCAGCATTTT
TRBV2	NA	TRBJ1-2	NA	CASGEEGRSGYTF	TGTGCCAGCGGCGAAGAGGGCAGGTCGGGCTACACCTTC
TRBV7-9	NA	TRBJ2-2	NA	CASSRLQGVESGELFF	TGTGCCAGCAGCCGATTACAGGGAGTAGAATCCGGGGAGCTGTTTTTT
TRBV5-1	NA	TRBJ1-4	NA	CASSAAGDPVGEKLFF	TGCGCCAGCAGCGCCGCGGGAGACCCGGTTGGAGAAAAACTGTTTTTT
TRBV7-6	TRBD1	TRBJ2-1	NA	CASSSRDRGNEQFF	TGTGCCAGCAGCTCTCGCGACAGGGGCAATGAGCAGTTCTTC
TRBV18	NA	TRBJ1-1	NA	CASSPLPAQGFEAFF	TGTGCCAGCTCACCATTACCCGCACAGGGCTTTGAAGCTTTCTTT
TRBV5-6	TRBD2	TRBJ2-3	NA	CASTEGGLSTDTQYF	TGTGCCAGCACTGAGGGAGGGCTCAGCACAGATACGCAGTATTTT
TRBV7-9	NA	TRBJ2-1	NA	CASMESSYNEQFF	TGTGCCAGCATGGAGAGCTCCTACAATGAGCAGTTCTTC
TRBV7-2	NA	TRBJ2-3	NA	CASSLNIPSTDTQYF	TGTGCCAGCAGCTTAAATATACCTAGCACAGATACGCAGTATTTT
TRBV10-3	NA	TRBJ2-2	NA	CAISDHTANTGELFF	TGTGCCATCAGTGACCACACGGCGAACACCGGGGAGCTGTTTTTT
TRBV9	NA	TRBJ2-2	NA	CASSVTDYANTGELFF	TGTGCCAGCAGCGTAACAGATTACGCGAACACCGGGGAGCTGTTTTTT
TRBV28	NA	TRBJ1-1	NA	CASRPTGNTEAFF	TGTGCCAGCAGACCGACAGGGAACACTGAAGCTTTCTTT
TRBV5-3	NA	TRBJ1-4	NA	CARTLSPGDTNEKLFF	TGTGCCAGAACCCTTTCACCGGGGGACACTAATGAAAAACTGTTTTTT
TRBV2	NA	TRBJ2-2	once	CASSESVPTGELFF	TGTGCCAGCAGTGAGTCGGTTCCCACCGGGGAGCTGTTTTTT
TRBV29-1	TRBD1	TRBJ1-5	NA	CSGGTVLWNQPQHF	TGCAGCGGTGGGACAGTTTTATGGAATCAGCCCCAGCATTTT
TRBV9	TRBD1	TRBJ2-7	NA	CASSPSGGQGSEQYF	TGTGCCAGCAGCCCCTCAGGCGGACAGGGGTCCGAGCAGTACTTC
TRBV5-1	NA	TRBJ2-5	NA	CASSAEETQYF	TGCGCCAGCAGCGCCGAAGAGACCCAGTACTTC
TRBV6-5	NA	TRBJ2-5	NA	CASSYRDGVETQYF	TGTGCCAGCAGTTACCGGGACGGAGTAGAGACCCAGTACTTC